One and the same sample provided the 24 T cell receptor beta chains below, sequenced in a study of T cell responses to AZD1222 COVID-19 vaccine. Assay: immunoSEQ multiplex PCR; the TCRdb copy retains only in-frame clones and omits some. Among some 120,000 clones listed, about nine tenths were seen once. The sample here was peripheral blood, taken on day 0 of AZD1222 vaccination. Receptors originate from an adult in good health.

The genes are TRBV6-4 and TRBJ1-5; D gene ambiguous. The CDR3 sequence is 19 residues long. The ends were cut back, 0 bases at V and 0 bases at J, with 18 bases in the middle. Germline CDR1 MRHNA, CDR2 SNTAGT. The CDR3 DNA follows: TGTGCCAGCAGTGACTCCACAGTGCTGCATCTGTGTAGCAATCAGCCCCAGCATTTT. Its translation: CASSDSTVLHLCSNQPQHF.

The chain carries TRBV7-6 and TRBJ2-1; TRBD2 is a possible D gene (6 bases). This CDR3 contains 17 residues. The V end was cut by 2 bases, the J end by 4 bases, with 18 bases between. Germline V gene data show CDR1 as SGHVS and CDR2 as FNYEAQ. The CDR3 bases are TGTGCCAGCAGCTTAAAGGTCGGCGGGATAGAATACAATGAGCAGTTCTTC. Its translation: CASSLKVGGIEYNEQFF.

This clone was counted once. This sequence joins TRBV12-3 or TRBV12-4 and TRBJ1-4; no reliable D call. Trimming removed 3 bases at V and 6 bases at J, with 8 bases between. The CDR3 totals 13 residues. CDR3 region: CASSFYGDEKLFF. For the CDR3, the DNA is TGTGCCAGCAGTTTCTACGGAGATGAAAAACTGTTTTTT.

The chain carries TRBV6-5 and TRBJ2-5, with D possibly matching TRBD2 (5 bases). Germline values: CDR1 MNHEY, CDR2 SVGAGI. Trimming left V 6 bases short and J 1 base short, with 15 bases between. This CDR3 is 15 amino acids long. The CDR3 protein is CASRVRSGVQETQYF. The DNA of the CDR3 is TGTGCCAGCAGAGTAAGAAGCGGAGTCCAAGAGACCCAGTACTTC.

This clone was observed a handful of times. The chain has TRBV19 and TRBJ1-5, with TRBD1 as a possible D gene (5 bases). CDR1 is LNHDA, CDR2 SQIVND, per germline (reference sequence). This CDR3 contains 17 residues. With 3 bases removed from V and 3 bases from J, the gap between germline ends came to 18 bases. CDR3 residues: CASSIGIRGPFNQPQHF. For the CDR3, the DNA is TGTGCCAGTAGTATTGGAATAAGGGGACCCTTCAATCAGCCCCAGCATTTT.

The chain uses TRBV5-1 and TRBJ2-5, with 9 bases lining up with TRBD1. Germline assignment: CDR1 SGHRS and CDR2 YFSETQ. The length of the CDR3 is 17 residues. J gave up 5 bases and V 0 bases, and 11 bases lay outside the gene matches. This chain's CDR3 is CASSLARTGVDVETQYF. For the CDR3, the DNA is TGCGCCAGCAGCTTGGCCCGGACAGGGGTCGATGTGGAGACCCAGTACTTC.

The chain joins TRBV19 to TRBJ1-6; possibly TRBD1 for D (5 bases). V lost 5 bases, J lost 7 bases, and 12 bases lay in between. The CDR3 length is 14 residues. CDR1 is LNHDA and CDR2 is SQIVND in the germline V gene (reference sequence). The CDR3 spells CASSAGRGNSPLHF. The CDR3 DNA is TGTGCCAGTAGTGCCGGGAGGGGAAATTCACCCCTCCACTTT.

The chain recombines TRBV15 with TRBJ1-4; possibly TRBD1 for D (5 bases). Germline CDR1 reads LNHNV; CDR2 reads YYDKDF (reference sequence). CDR3 length: 16 amino acids. Trimming stripped 3 bases from V and 0 bases from J, with 11 bases between. The chain's CDR3 is CATSRGGIATNEKLFF. For the CDR3, the DNA is TGTGCCACCAGCAGGGGGGGGATTGCAACTAATGAAAAACTGTTTTTT.

The rearrangement links TRBV21-1 to TRBJ2-7; the table's D call TRBD2 went unverified against the DNA. TRBV21-1 is a known pseudogene. This CDR3 comprises 13 residues. CDR3 DNA sequence: TGTGCCAGCAGCTGTCCGGGGGGATCCGAGCAGTACTTC. It translates to CASSCPGGSEQYF.

The chain employs TRBV28 and TRBJ1-6, with 8 positions matching TRBD1. CDR1 is MDHEN and CDR2 is SYDVKM in the germline V gene. Trimming at V came to 10 bases and at J to 7 bases, leaving 3 bases not matched to a gene. The CDR3 loop spans 12 amino acids. This chain's CDR3 is CATRTGNSPLHF. In DNA form, the CDR3 reads TGTGCCACTAGGACAGGGAATTCACCCCTCCACTTT.

The V gene is TRBV4-1, the J gene TRBJ1-5, with D maybe TRBD1 (5 bases). Trimming pared 1 base from V and 6 bases from J, leaving 10 bases between. The germline V gene has CDR1 MGHRA and CDR2 YSYEKL. The length of the CDR3 is 14 residues. DNA of the CDR3: TGCGCCAGCAGCCAAGCACAGGCGGCTCAGCCCCAGCATTTT. Translating it yields CASSQAQAAQPQHF.

With regard to this clone: The sample carries other DNA sequences with the same CDR3. V is TRBV5-1 and J is TRBJ1-4, with D tentatively TRBD1 (5 bases). The CDR3 runs 15 residues. The V end was cut by 5 bases, the J end by 0 bases, with 11 bases between. Germline values: CDR1 SGHRS, CDR2 YFSETQ. The CDR3 region has the DNA TGCGCCAGCAGTTGGCAGGGAGCAACTAATGAAAAACTGTTTTTT. It encodes CASSWQGATNEKLFF.

The chain links TRBV28 to TRBJ1-2; D uncertain. Trimming took off 5 bases at V and 8 bases at J, with 15 bases between the two ends. Germline lookup yields CDR1 MDHEN and CDR2 SYDVKM. The CDR3 contains 13 residues. The CDR3 spells CASSTMDLGGYTF. CDR3 DNA: TGTGCCAGCAGTACCATGGACTTAGGGGGCTACACCTTC.

The CDR3 reads CASSPWTGEDQPQHF. The CDR3 DNA follows: TGTGCCAGCAGTCCGTGGACAGGGGAGGATCAGCCCCAGCATTTT. The chain uses TRBV5-5 and TRBJ1-5; TRBD1 matches at 9 bases. The CDR3 totals 15 residues. CDR1 and CDR2 from the germline V gene are SGHKS and YYEKEE (reference sequence). V dropped 5 bases and J dropped 5; count of bases not matched to a gene: 8.

The V and J genes are TRBV5-5 and TRBJ2-7, with D perhaps matching TRBD1 (6 bases). V dropped 2 bases and J dropped 4 bases, with 16 bases sitting between them. The germline gives CDR1 SGHKS, CDR2 YYEKEE (reference sequence). The CDR3 covers 15 residues. The CDR3 DNA reads TGTGCCAGCAGCTTTACTACGACAGGTTCATACGAGCAGTACTTC. Amino acids: CASSFTTTGSYEQYF.

A single count supports this clone. The DNA for the CDR3 is TGTGCCAGCAGTTGGCTAGCGGGGACCGGGGAGCTGTTTTTT. This sequence encodes CASSWLAGTGELFF. The V call is TRBV2, the J call TRBJ2-2; TRBD2 agrees at 9 bases. V lost 5 bases to trimming and J lost 5 bases; unmatched junction nucleotides: 3. The V gene's germline CDR1 is SNHLY and CDR2 FYNNEI. The CDR3 spans 14 residues.

The CDR3 loop is CSVDSGSNEKLFF. The CDR3 nucleotides are TGCAGCGTTGACTCGGGATCTAATGAAAAACTGTTTTTT. The chain links TRBV29-1 to TRBJ1-4; D is uncertain. The CDR3 is made up of 13 amino acids. The germline V and J ends were trimmed by 3 bases and 3 bases, with 8 bases remaining between them. Germline V lookup: CDR1 SQVTM, CDR2 ANQGSEA.

This chain joins TRBV5-1 and TRBJ2-5, with D possibly being TRBD2 (6 bases). The germline V gene encodes CDR1 SGHRS and CDR2 YFSETQ. The CDR3 has 13 residues. V shed 1 base and J shed 4 bases, with 8 bases lying between them. CDR3 nucleotides: TGCGCCAGCAGCTTGACCGGGGGAGAGACCCAGTACTTC. Its translation is CASSLTGGETQYF.

The gene calls are TRBV7-2 and TRBJ2-3; TRBD2 matches at 8 bases. V shed 4 bases, J shed 0 bases, and the junction held 3 bases outside the gene matches. CDR3 length equals 15 residues. Germline CDR1 SGHTA, CDR2 FQGNSA. In DNA form, the CDR3 reads TGTGCCAGCAGCTGGATAGCGGGGAGCACAGATACGCAGTATTTT. Its protein product is CASSWIAGSTDTQYF.

The chain carries TRBV3-1 (or the pseudogene TRBV3-2) and TRBJ2-2, with D unclear. CDR1 is LGHDT and CDR2 is YNNKEL in the germline V gene (reference sequence). The ends were cut back, 0 bases at V and 3 bases at J, with 11 bases in the middle. CDR3 size: 16 residues. This CDR3 reads CASSQERALDTGELFF. The CDR3 nucleotides read TGTGCCAGCAGCCAAGAAAGGGCTCTTGACACCGGGGAGCTGTTTTTT.

J is TRBJ2-3 and V is TRBV11-2; D uncertain. With 5 bases removed from V and 3 bases from J, the gap between germline ends came to 6 bases. The CDR3 contains 12 residues. Germline CDR1 reads SGHAT; CDR2 reads FQNNGV. The CDR3 DNA is TGTGCCAGCAGCGTAGGAACAGATACGCAGTATTTT. This codes for CASSVGTDTQYF. The full variable domain, rest sourced from reference TRBV11-2 and TRBJ2-3, is EAGVAQSPRYKIIEKRQSVAFWCNPISGHATLYWYQQILGQGPKLLIQFQNNGVVDDSQLPKDRFSAERLKGVDSTLKIQPAKLEDSAVYLCASSVGTDTQYFGPGTRLTVL.

The rearrangement joins TRBV19 to TRBJ1-1, with D possibly matching TRBD1 (6 bases). Germline V CDR1 and CDR2: LNHDA, SQIVND (reference sequence). The V gene lost 7 bases and the J gene lost 11 bases, with 20 bases spanning the gap. This CDR3 spans 13 amino acids. The CDR3 loop is CASTTHLGGRAFF. The CDR3, as DNA: TGTGCCAGTACCACGCACCTAGGGGGTAGGGCTTTCTTT.

The chain carries TRBV5-1 and TRBJ2-3; tentative D call: TRBD2 (5 bases). V lost 4 bases and J 0 bases, leaving 12 bases between the germline ends. CDR1 and CDR2 (germline): SGHRS, YFSETQ. CDR3 size: 15 residues. DNA of the CDR3: TGCGCCAGCAGCCCACGGGATATTAGCACAGATACGCAGTATTTT. It encodes CASSPRDISTDTQYF. The variable domain in full, completed from reference TRBV5-1 and TRBJ2-3, reads KAGVTQTPRYLIKTRGQQVTLSCSPISGHRSVSWYQQTPGQGLQFLFEYFSETQRNKGNFPGRFSGRQFSNSRSEMNVSTLELGDSALYLCASSPRDISTDTQYFGPGTRLTVL.

The rearrangement joins TRBV9 to TRBJ2-7; 8 bases fit TRBD2. V gave up 10 bases and J gave up 2 bases; unmatched junction bases: 17. In germline, CDR1 is SGDLS, CDR2 YYNGEE. The CDR3 has 16 amino acids. CDR3 bases: TGTGCCGGCGAAGGCCTGGTAGCGGGGCATACCTACGAGCAGTACTTC. The encoded protein is CAGEGLVAGHTYEQYF.